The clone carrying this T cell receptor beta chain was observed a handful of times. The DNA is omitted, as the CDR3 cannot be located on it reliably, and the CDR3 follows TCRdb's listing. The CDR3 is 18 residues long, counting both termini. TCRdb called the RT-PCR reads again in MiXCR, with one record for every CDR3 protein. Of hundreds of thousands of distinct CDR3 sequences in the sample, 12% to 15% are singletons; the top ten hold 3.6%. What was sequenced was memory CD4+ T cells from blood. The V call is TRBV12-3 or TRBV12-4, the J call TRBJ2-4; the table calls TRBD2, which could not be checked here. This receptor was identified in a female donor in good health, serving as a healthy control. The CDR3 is CASSTGTSFLWAKNIQYF.